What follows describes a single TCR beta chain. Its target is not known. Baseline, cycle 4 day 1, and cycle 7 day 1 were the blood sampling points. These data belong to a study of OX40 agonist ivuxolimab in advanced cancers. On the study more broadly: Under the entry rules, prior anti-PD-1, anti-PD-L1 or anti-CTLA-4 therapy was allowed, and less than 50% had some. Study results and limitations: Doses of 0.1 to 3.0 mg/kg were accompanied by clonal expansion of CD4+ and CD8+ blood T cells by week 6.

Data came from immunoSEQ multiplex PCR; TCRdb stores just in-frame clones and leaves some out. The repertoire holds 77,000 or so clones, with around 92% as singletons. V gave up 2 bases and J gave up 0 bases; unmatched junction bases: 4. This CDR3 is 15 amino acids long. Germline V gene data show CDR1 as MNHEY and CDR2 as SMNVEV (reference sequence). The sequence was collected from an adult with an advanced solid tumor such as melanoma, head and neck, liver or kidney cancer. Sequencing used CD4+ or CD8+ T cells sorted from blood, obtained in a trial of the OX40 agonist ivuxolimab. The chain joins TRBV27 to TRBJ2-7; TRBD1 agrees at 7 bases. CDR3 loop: CASSLETGSSYEQYF. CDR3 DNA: TGTGCCAGCAGTTTAGAGACAGGGAGCTCCTACGAGCAGTACTTC.